What follows are 24 T cell receptor beta chains derived from one specimen sequenced in a study of T cells in Graves' hyperthyroidism and ophthalmopathy. It was RNA transcripts that yielded the amplified TCR beta CDR3 regions. The primer set for the first-round RT-PCR of the TCR CDR3 was HTBI. TCRdb re-called the multiplex PCR reads with MiXCR, one entry per CDR3 protein. The sample carries roughly 840,000 distinct CDR3 sequences, approximately 40% recorded once. Sequenced material: blood. These receptors were obtained from a man between 18 and 29 years old with Graves' hyperthyroidism.

Concerning this clonotype itself: This may come from a read error, since a much larger clone is one base off. This rearrangement joins TRBV7-9 to TRBJ1-1; D possibly corresponds to TRBD1 (6 bases). CDR3 length: 13 amino acids. Trimming took 8 bases from V and 3 from J, leaving 13 bases between them. Germline loops: CDR1 SEHNR, CDR2 FQNEAQ (reference sequence). The CDR3 nucleotides are TGTGCCAGCCTAATCTCAGGGGACACTGAAGCTTTCTTT. Its protein product is CASLISGDTEAFF.

This clonotype was observed a single time. At one end the junction does not follow the germline gene, possibly because of a read error. This chain connects TRBV20-1 to TRBJ2-7; 7 nucleotides line up with TRBD2. Germline CDR1 is DFQATT and CDR2 is SNEGSKA (reference sequence). The CDR3 contains 15 residues. CDR3 amino acids: CSARGRLASGYQQYF. CDR3 DNA sequence: TGCAGTGCTAGAGGGAGACTAGCCTCCGGCTACCAGCAGTACTTC.

This clonotype was seen ten or more times. The chain carries TRBV9 and TRBJ1-4, with no clear D. CDR3 size: 13 residues. V was cut by 0 bases and J by 8 bases, with 8 bases left in between. CDR1 SGDLS and CDR2 YYNGEE come from the germline V gene. The CDR3 coding sequence is TGTGCCAGCAGCGTAGTCGGAGGGGAAAAACTGTTTTTT. This gives the protein CASSVVGGEKLFF.

This rearrangement joins TRBV11-2 to TRBJ2-7; no reliable D call. This CDR3 contains 16 residues. The germline CDR1 and CDR2 sequences are SGHAT and FQNNGV. The germline V and J ends were trimmed by 4 bases and 5 bases, with 21 bases remaining between them. In nucleotides, the CDR3 is TGTGCCAGCAGCTCACTCGACCGGACGCCTTCGGACGAGCAGTACTTC. This encodes CASSSLDRTPSDEQYF.

The chain uses TRBV5-1 and TRBJ2-2; 7 nucleotides agree with TRBD1. CDR1 and CDR2 (germline): SGHRS, YFSETQ. V dropped 5 bases and J dropped 1; count of bases not matched to a gene: 8. The CDR3 totals 16 residues. CDR3 nucleotide sequence: TGCGCCAGCAGGTCCGAGGCAGGGGGGAACACCGGGGAGCTGTTTTTT. Its protein is CASRSEAGGNTGELFF.

This clonotype was picked up many times. The V call is TRBV20-1, the J call TRBJ2-7; 8 bases line up with TRBD1. Germline V gene lookup returns CDR1 DFQATT and CDR2 SNEGSKA (reference sequence). The V gene end was trimmed by 5 bases and the J gene end by 5 bases; junction bases not matched to a gene: 8. CDR3 length equals 13 residues. In nucleotides, the CDR3 is TGCAGTGCTCCTGGACAGGGTCTCCACGAGCAGTACTTC. It codes for CSAPGQGLHEQYF.

This clonotype has just a few counts. The CDR3 DNA sequence: TGTGCCAGCAGCCTCAGGACAGCTTCTAACTATGGCTACACCTTC. Protein: CASSLRTASNYGYTF. The chain uses TRBV6-5 and TRBJ1-2; TRBD1 is a possible D gene (6 bases). Germline loops: CDR1 MNHEY, CDR2 SVGAGI. V was pared by 6 bases and J by 0 bases, with 14 bases between. The CDR3 has 15 residues.

As concerns this clonotype: A much larger clone differs from this one at a single base, so this may be a read error. The J gene is TRBJ1-1, the V gene TRBV10-3; maybe TRBD1 (5 bases). This CDR3 region has 12 residues. Germline-derived CDR1 and CDR2 are ENHRY and SYGVKD. Trimming took off 3 bases at V and 10 bases at J, with 12 bases between the two ends. CDR3 protein: CAISDPRGGAFF. The CDR3 DNA sequence: TGTGCCATCAGTGATCCGAGGGGTGGAGCTTTCTTT.

This chain links TRBV15 with TRBJ2-3, with 9 bases identical to TRBD1. The CDR3 is made up of 15 amino acids. Germline V CDR1 and CDR2: LNHNV, YYDKDF (reference sequence). After removal of 0 bases from V and 4 bases from J, the junction contained 2 bases not matched to a gene. CDR3 residues: CATSRDRQGADTQYF. CDR3 bases: TGTGCCACCAGCAGAGATCGACAGGGGGCAGATACGCAGTATTTT.

V is TRBV29-1 and J is TRBJ2-7, with D possibly being TRBD2 (5 bases). CDR1 SQVTM and CDR2 ANQGSEA come from the germline V gene. This CDR3 has 10 residues. The chain's CDR3 is CSAGNYEQYF. The CDR3 coding sequence is TGCAGTGCGGGCAACTACGAGCAGTACTTC.

To note about this clonotype: Relative to the germline gene, one junction end is altered; a read error may explain this. This sequence joins TRBV20-1 and TRBJ2-6; 8 nucleotides agree with TRBD2. The CDR3 contains 13 residues. In germline, CDR1 is DFQATT, CDR2 SNEGSKA (reference sequence). The CDR3 DNA reads as TGCAGTGCTAGATCCGGGGGGGCCTACGTCCTGACTTTC. It specifies CSARSGGAYVLTF.

The V and J genes are TRBV5-1 and TRBJ2-2, with D unresolved. The V and J ends lost 4 bases and 0 bases respectively, with 10 bases between them. The CDR3 extends over 15 amino acids. Germline assignment: CDR1 SGHRS and CDR2 YFSETQ. CDR3 bases: TGCGCCAGCAGCCCGGACCCCTCGAACACCGGGGAGCTGTTTTTT. It yields the protein CASSPDPSNTGELFF.

This clonotype was counted a few times. The CDR3 nucleotides read TGCAGTGCTAGTAAGGGGGACGGATACGAGCAGTACTTC. Translating gives CSASKGDGYEQYF. The gene calls are TRBV20-1 and TRBJ2-7, with D possibly matching TRBD1 (6 bases). The V end lost 3 bases, the J end lost 4 bases, and 13 bases lay between the germline ends. The CDR3 runs to 13 residues. The germline CDR1 and CDR2 sequences are DFQATT and SNEGSKA (reference sequence).

This clonotype was observed a few times. The chain combines TRBV7-9 with TRBJ1-1; D possibly corresponds to TRBD1 (5 bases). CDR1 is SEHNR, CDR2 FQNEAQ, per germline (reference sequence). The V end was cut by 3 bases, the J end by 4 bases, with 9 bases between. The CDR3 has 13 amino acids. CDR3 nucleotides: TGTGCCAGCAGCTTTTACGGGGGCACTGAAGCTTTCTTT. This sequence encodes CASSFYGGTEAFF. The entire variable domain, with the rest obtained from reference TRBV7-9 and TRBJ1-1, is as follows: DTGVSQNPRHKITKRGQNVTFRCDPISEHNRLYWYRQTLGQGPEFLTYFQNEAQLEKSRLLSDRFSAERPKGSFSTLEIQRTEQGDSAMYLCASSFYGGTEAFFGQGTRLTVV.

This clonotype was picked up many times. CDR3 protein: CAGRDNQETQYF. The CDR3 region has the DNA TGTGCAGGCCGGGACAACCAAGAGACCCAGTACTTC. This chain links TRBV7-9 with TRBJ2-5; the D gene is possibly TRBD1 (6 bases). Germline V gene sequence: CDR1 SEHNR, CDR2 FQNEAQ (reference sequence). The CDR3 is 12 residues long.

V usage is TRBV7-2 and J usage is TRBJ2-2; unclear D gene. Looked up from germline, CDR1 is SGHTA and CDR2 is FQGNSA. This CDR3 contains 15 residues. Deletions cut 1 base from V and 3 bases from J, with 9 bases between. This CDR3 is CASSLGRPDTGELFF. The CDR3 coding sequence is TGTGCCAGCAGCTTAGGTCGCCCAGACACCGGGGAGCTGTTTTTT.

The rearrangement links TRBV10-3 to TRBJ1-5, with a weak D call TRBD1 (5 bases). The germline V and J ends were trimmed by 2 bases and 0 bases, with 11 bases remaining between them. Germline V gene lookup returns CDR1 ENHRY and CDR2 SYGVKD. The CDR3 sequence is 16 residues long. CDR3 protein: CAISENLGDSNQPQHF. The CDR3 region has the DNA TGTGCCATCAGTGAGAATTTGGGGGATAGCAATCAGCCCCAGCATTTT.

CDR3 DNA sequence: TGTGCCAGCAGCCCCGGACCGTTTATGGACACTGAAGCTTTCTTT. Translation: CASSPGPFMDTEAFF. The chain couples TRBV14 to TRBJ1-1, with D uncertain. Trimming removed 4 bases from V and 3 bases from J, with 15 bases in between. The CDR3 has 15 amino acids. Germline V gene data show CDR1 as SGHDN and CDR2 as FVKESK.

This clonotype was seen a handful of times. The chain has TRBV9 and TRBJ1-6, with 7 nucleotides matching TRBD1. Trimming at V came to 4 bases and at J to 7 bases, leaving 8 bases not matched to a gene. Germline CDR1 is SGDLS and CDR2 is YYNGEE. This CDR3 is 15 amino acids long. In DNA, the CDR3 is TGTGCCAGCAGCCCCAGCCGGGACAGCAATTCACCCCTCCACTTT. Amino acids: CASSPSRDSNSPLHF.

This chain links TRBV20-1 with TRBJ2-7, with 8 bases lining up with TRBD2. CDR1 DFQATT and CDR2 SNEGSKA come from the germline V gene (reference sequence). CDR3 length equals 15 residues. Losses at the gene ends were 0 bases for V and 6 bases for J; bases not matched to a gene: 10. This chain's CDR3 is CSARDAAGGVGEQYF. DNA for the CDR3: TGCAGTGCTAGAGATGCGGCGGGAGGAGTCGGCGAGCAGTACTTC.

A remark on this clonotype: A much larger clone sits a single nucleotide away, making a read error possible. V usage is TRBV2 and J usage is TRBJ2-7; D is tentatively TRBD1 or TRBD2 (6 bases each). The J call may be in error: the DNA end matches TRBJ2-1 better. This CDR3 is built from 15 residues. CDR1 is SNHLY, CDR2 FYNNEI, per germline. The CDR3 here is CASSERFGGRDGQFF. The CDR3 region has the DNA TGTGCCAGCAGTGAAAGATTTGGGGGGCGCGATGGGCAGTTCTTC.

Many counts were recorded for this clonotype. Here the CDR3 reads CASSPPNTEAFF. The CDR3 bases are TGTGCCAGCAGCCCACCCAACACTGAAGCTTTCTTT. The genes are TRBV7-9 and TRBJ1-1; D is ambiguous. This CDR3 is 12 amino acids long. V was shortened by 5 bases and J by 2 bases, with 6 bases between the two germline ends. The germline gives CDR1 SEHNR, CDR2 FQNEAQ (reference sequence).

Many counts were recorded for this clonotype. The chain links TRBV29-1 to TRBJ2-7; D gene uncertain. The germline gives CDR1 SQVTM, CDR2 ANQGSEA. CDR3 length equals 13 residues. Trimming stripped 6 bases from V and 0 bases from J, with 12 bases between. In DNA form, the CDR3 reads TGCAGCGTCCTCGAGCGCGCCTCCTACGAGCAGTACTTC. Amino acid sequence: CSVLERASYEQYF.

This clonotype has just a few counts. This chain uses TRBV20-1 with TRBJ1-3; D perhaps matches TRBD1 (6 bases). The length of the CDR3 is 14 residues. Deletions cut 4 bases from V and 2 bases from J, with 12 bases between. Germline CDR1 and CDR2: DFQATT and SNEGSKA (reference sequence). The CDR3 DNA reads as TGCAGTGCTACGCTCCGGGGGCCTGGAAACACCATATATTTT. Encoded protein: CSATLRGPGNTIYF.